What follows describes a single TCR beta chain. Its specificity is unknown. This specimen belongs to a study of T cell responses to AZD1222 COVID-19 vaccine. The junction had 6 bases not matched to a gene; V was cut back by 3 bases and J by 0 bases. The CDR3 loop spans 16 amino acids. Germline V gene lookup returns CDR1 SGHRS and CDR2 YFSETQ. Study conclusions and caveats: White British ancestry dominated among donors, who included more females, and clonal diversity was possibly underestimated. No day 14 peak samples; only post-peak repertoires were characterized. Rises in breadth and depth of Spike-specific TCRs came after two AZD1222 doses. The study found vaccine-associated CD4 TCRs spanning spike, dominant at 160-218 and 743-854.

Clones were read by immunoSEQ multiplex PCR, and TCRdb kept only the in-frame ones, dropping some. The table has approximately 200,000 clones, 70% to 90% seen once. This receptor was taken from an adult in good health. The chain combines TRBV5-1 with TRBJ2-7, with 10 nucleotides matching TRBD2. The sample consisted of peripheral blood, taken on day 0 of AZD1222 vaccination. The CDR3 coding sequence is TGCGCCAGCAGCTCCCGGACTAGCGGTTACTCCTACGAGCAGTACTTC. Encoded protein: CASSSRTSGYSYEQYF. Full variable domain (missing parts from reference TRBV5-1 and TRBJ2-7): KAGVTQTPRYLIKTRGQQVTLSCSPISGHRSVSWYQQTPGQGLQFLFEYFSETQRNKGNFPGRFSGRQFSNSRSEMNVSTLELGDSALYLCASSSRTSGYSYEQYFGPGTRLTVT.